The T cell receptor beta chain described here comes from a study of blood T cell repertoires in COVID-19. About the study: There were acute and convalescent COVID-19 samples, and they came from the United States, Italy and Spain. Sample material is recorded as cDNA or gDNA derived from T cells, B-cell-depleted T cells, or PBMCs.

This CDR3 spans 16 amino acids. Trimming took 0 bases from V and 2 from J; bases not matched to a gene: 3. From germline, CDR1 is KGHSH and CDR2 LQKENI. The repertoire was sequenced with immunoSEQ multiplex PCR; TCRdb's copy has only in-frame clones and lacks some. The sample lists roughly 300,000 clones, 90% occurring once. The receptor was derived from a woman in her thirties with COVID-19, enrolled during active disease. Material: peripheral blood. This rearrangement joins TRBV18 to TRBJ1-3, with 8 bases fitting TRBD1. The CDR3 region is CASSPPTGGTGNTIYF. The DNA for the CDR3 is TGTGCCAGCTCACCACCCACAGGGGGGACTGGAAACACCATATATTTT.